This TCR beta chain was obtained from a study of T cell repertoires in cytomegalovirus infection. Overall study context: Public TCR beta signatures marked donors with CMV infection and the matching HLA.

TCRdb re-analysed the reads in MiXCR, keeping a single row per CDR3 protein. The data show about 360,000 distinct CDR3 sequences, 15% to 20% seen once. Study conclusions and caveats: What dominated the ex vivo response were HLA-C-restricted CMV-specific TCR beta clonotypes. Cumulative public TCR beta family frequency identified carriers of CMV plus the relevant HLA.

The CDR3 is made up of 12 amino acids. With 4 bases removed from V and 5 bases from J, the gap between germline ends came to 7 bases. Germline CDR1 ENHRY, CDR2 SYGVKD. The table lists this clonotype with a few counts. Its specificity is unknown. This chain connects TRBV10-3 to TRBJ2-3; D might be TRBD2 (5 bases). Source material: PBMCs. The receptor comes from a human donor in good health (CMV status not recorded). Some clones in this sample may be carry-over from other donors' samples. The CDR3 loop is CAISVEGDTQYF. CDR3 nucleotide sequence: TGTGCCATCAGTGTCGAGGGAGATACGCAGTATTTT.